The 24 T cell receptor beta chains listed next were all sequenced from one sample in a study of regulatory T cells in long-lasting Graves disease. Construction of TCR beta libraries relied on iRepertoire HTBI primers and on Arm-PCR targeting CDR3 regions. One entry per CDR3 protein, called by TCRdb with MiXCR from the multiplex PCR reads. The sample has over 650,000 distinct CDR3 sequences; 25% to 35% are singletons. Described time point: persistent/refractory GD, antithyroid drugs over 5 years with positive TRAb. The TCR library used RNA extracted from PBMCs. The sequences come from peripheral blood mononuclear cells (PBMCs), collected when the disease was refractory, from a patient treated with antithyroid drugs. The receptors shown here come from a female donor with Graves disease.

This clonotype has only a few counts. The rearrangement uses TRBV9 and TRBJ1-1; TRBD1 is a possible D gene (5 bases). This CDR3 contains 17 residues. Germline V gene lookup returns CDR1 SGDLS and CDR2 YYNGEE. Trimming removed 0 bases at V and 0 bases at J, with 15 bases between. This CDR3 is CASSVATGGSMNTEAFF. As DNA, the CDR3 is TGTGCCAGCAGCGTAGCTACGGGGGGAAGTATGAACACTGAAGCTTTCTTT.

The J gene is TRBJ1-1, the V gene TRBV7-2; D remains unclear. V lost 2 bases and J lost 0, with 10 bases in between. The CDR3 consists of 15 residues. The germline gives CDR1 SGHTA, CDR2 FQGNSA. DNA for the CDR3: TGTGCCAGCAGCTTATCGAGGACCATGAACACTGAAGCTTTCTTT. Its protein product is CASSLSRTMNTEAFF.

This clonotype has only a few counts. This sequence joins TRBV27 and TRBJ1-2; D unclear. V was clipped by 5 bases and J by 6 bases, with 19 bases between them. Germline V gene data show CDR1 as MNHEY and CDR2 as SMNVEV (reference sequence). CDR3 length: 15 amino acids. CDR3 DNA sequence: TGTGCCAGCAGTCCTTGGGTCTCGATGAGGGATGGCTACACCTTC. Translated: CASSPWVSMRDGYTF.

The chain uses TRBV9 and TRBJ1-3; D possibly corresponds to TRBD1 (5 bases). Trimming cost V 3 bases and J 8 bases, with 18 bases left between them. CDR1 and CDR2 (germline): SGDLS, YYNGEE. This CDR3 has 15 amino acids. In DNA form, the CDR3 reads TGTGCCAGCAGCGCCGGGACGCAGAAGGTAGACACCATATATTTT. Its translation is CASSAGTQKVDTIYF.

Only a few counts were recorded for this clonotype. The CDR3 coding sequence is TGTGCCAGTAGTTCCGGGGACGCCTGGAAAGTGGATGGCTACACCTTC. This codes for CASSSGDAWKVDGYTF. The chain recombines TRBV19 with TRBJ1-2, with D perhaps TRBD1 (5 bases). CDR3 length: 16 residues. CDR1 and CDR2 (germline): LNHDA, SQIVND (reference sequence). The germline V and J ends were trimmed by 5 bases and 6 bases, with 22 bases remaining between them.

This clonotype was picked up a small number of times. The chain uses TRBV12-3 or TRBV12-4 and TRBJ1-5; no clear D gene. Trimming took 3 bases from V and 5 from J, leaving 11 bases between them. The CDR3 length is 14 residues. The CDR3 nucleotides are TGTGCCAGCAGTTTTGTGAGATCGGATCAGCCCCAGCATTTT. Protein sequence: CASSFVRSDQPQHF.

This clonotype showed up many times. The chain links TRBV10-3 to TRBJ1-1; D remains unclear. CDR3 size: 14 residues. From germline, CDR1 is ENHRY and CDR2 SYGVKD. The ends were cut back, 4 bases at V and 1 base at J, with 10 bases in the middle. This CDR3 reads CAISGGVANTEAFF. The CDR3 DNA is TGTGCCATCAGTGGTGGGGTGGCGAACACTGAAGCTTTCTTT.

This sequence joins TRBV7-2 and TRBJ1-4, with D perhaps TRBD1 (5 bases). Trimming pared 1 base from V and 10 bases from J, leaving 16 bases between. The CDR3 is 15 amino acids. CDR1 is SGHTA, CDR2 FQGNSA, per germline. CDR3 nucleotides: TGTGCCAGCAGCTTAGGACCCTTCAGACAGATAAAACTGTTTTTT. This translates into CASSLGPFRQIKLFF.

A few counts support this clonotype. This sequence joins TRBV11-2 and TRBJ2-5, with D uncertain. The CDR3 spans 14 residues. V lost 0 bases to trimming and J lost 5 bases, with 10 bases between them. The germline V gene has CDR1 SGHAT and CDR2 FQNNGV. Here the CDR3 reads CASSLDLIGETQYF. In nucleotides, the CDR3 is TGTGCCAGCAGCTTAGACCTGATAGGGGAGACCCAGTACTTC.

Comment on this clonotype: Given a much more abundant clone one base away, this may be a read error. The rearrangement links TRBV28 to TRBJ1-3; D call uncertain. The germline V gene encodes CDR1 MDHEN and CDR2 SYDVKM. The CDR3 runs to 15 residues. This chain's CDR3 is CASSATERSGNAIYF. The CDR3 DNA sequence: TGTGCCAGCAGTGCTACTGAACGCTCTGGAAACGCCATATATTTT.

This clonotype showed up many times. The rearrangement joins TRBV20-1 to TRBJ2-5, with 9 bases aligning to TRBD2. From germline, CDR1 is DFQATT and CDR2 SNEGSKA (reference sequence). This CDR3 contains 13 residues. Germline trimming cut 3 bases from V and 5 bases from J; bases unmatched to any gene: 4. CDR3 residues: CSARGTSRETQYF. The CDR3 DNA sequence: TGCAGTGCTAGGGGGACTAGCCGGGAGACCCAGTACTTC.

This clonotype came up a few times. The genes are TRBV5-1 and TRBJ1-1; 7 bases align to TRBD1. V gave up 4 bases and J gave up 0 bases; unmatched junction bases: 3. Germline V gene sequence: CDR1 SGHRS, CDR2 YFSETQ. The CDR3 length is 14 residues. The CDR3 DNA sequence: TGCGCCAGCAGCGGGGGACAGATGAACACTGAAGCTTTCTTT. Residues: CASSGGQMNTEAFF. Full variable domain (outside the CDR3, taken from reference TRBV5-1 and TRBJ1-1): KAGVTQTPRYLIKTRGQQVTLSCSPISGHRSVSWYQQTPGQGLQFLFEYFSETQRNKGNFPGRFSGRQFSNSRSEMNVSTLELGDSALYLCASSGGQMNTEAFFGQGTRLTVV.

This clonotype appeared a few times. The chain uses TRBV6-1 and TRBJ1-1; D unclear. The germline V gene encodes CDR1 MNHNS and CDR2 SASEGT. This CDR3 region has 13 residues. The V gene lost 5 bases and the J gene lost 3 bases, with 10 bases spanning the gap. The CDR3 DNA is TGTGCCAGCAGTCGCACCCCGGACACTGAAGCTTTCTTT. This gives the protein CASSRTPDTEAFF.

In this sample, this clonotype turned up many times. V and J are TRBV6-1 and TRBJ2-7, with TRBD2 matching over 7 bases. Per the germline V gene, CDR1 is MNHNS and CDR2 is SASEGT. V lost 4 bases, J lost 5 bases, and 14 bases stayed unmatched. The CDR3 consists of 16 residues. CDR3 region: CASSGRTSLSTHEQYF. The DNA of the CDR3 is TGTGCCAGCAGTGGCAGGACTAGTCTCAGCACCCACGAGCAGTACTTC.

The chain links TRBV7-9 to TRBJ2-7; 7 bases agree with TRBD2. Germline assignment: CDR1 SEHNR and CDR2 FQNEAQ (reference sequence). The CDR3 sequence is 16 residues long. V gave up 3 bases and J gave up 5 bases; unmatched junction bases: 13. CDR3 sequence (DNA): TGTGCCAGCAGCTTGGACCTGGCGGGAGCGAGCGACGAGCAGTACTTC. This codes for CASSLDLAGASDEQYF.

V and J are TRBV18 and TRBJ1-5, with 7 bases matching TRBD1. CDR3 length equals 14 residues. Unmatched junction bases numbered 8, after V lost 5 bases and J lost 7 bases. Per the germline V gene, CDR1 is KGHSH and CDR2 is LQKENI. Here the CDR3 reads CASSTQGIRQPQHF. The DNA for the CDR3 is TGTGCCAGCTCAACACAGGGGATTCGACAGCCCCAGCATTTT.

The chain employs TRBV28 and TRBJ2-6; no reliable D call. This CDR3 region has 15 residues. V shed 1 base and J shed 1 base, with 5 bases lying between them. The V gene's germline CDR1 is MDHEN and CDR2 SYDVKM. CDR3 region: CASSLLVSGANVLTF. The CDR3 DNA is TGTGCCAGCAGTTTATTGGTTTCTGGGGCCAACGTCCTGACTTTC.

This clonotype was recorded a few times. The CDR3 DNA reads TGTGCCAGCAGCTTAGGTCAGATTTCAGCGAGGGGGACCCAGTACTTC. Protein: CASSLGQISARGTQYF. The chain couples TRBV11-2 to TRBJ2-5, with D perhaps assigned TRBD1 or TRBD2 (5 bases each). Germline loops: CDR1 SGHAT, CDR2 FQNNGV. This CDR3 contains 16 residues. Deletions cut 1 base from V and 7 bases from J, with 19 bases between. Variable domain in full (rest from reference TRBV11-2 and TRBJ2-5): EAGVAQSPRYKIIEKRQSVAFWCNPISGHATLYWYQQILGQGPKLLIQFQNNGVVDDSQLPKDRFSAERLKGVDSTLKIQPAKLEDSAVYLCASSLGQISARGTQYFGPGTRLLVL.

This clonotype was seen only a few times. This rearrangement joins TRBV10-1 to TRBJ1-1; TRBD1 matches 7 bases. The CDR3 loop spans 14 amino acids. The V gene end was trimmed by 0 bases and the J gene end by 4 bases; junction bases not matched to a gene: 2. Germline lookup yields CDR1 WNHNN and CDR2 SYGVQD (reference sequence). The CDR3 DNA reads TGCGCCAGCAGTGAGTCAGGGGGCCTCACTGAAGCTTTCTTT. Its translation: CASSESGGLTEAFF.

This clonotype was observed many times. The chain employs TRBV9 and TRBJ2-7; 13 bases line up with TRBD2. The ends lost 5 bases at V and 2 bases at J; junction bases unmatched: 4. The CDR3 loop spans 15 amino acids. Germline CDR1 reads SGDLS; CDR2 reads YYNGEE. The DNA of the CDR3 is TGTGCCAGCAGTGTTGGGACTAGCGGGACCTACGAGCAGTACTTC. Translation gives CASSVGTSGTYEQYF. Drawing the rest from reference TRBV9 and TRBJ2-7, the complete variable domain is DSGVTQTPKHLITATGQRVTLRCSPRSGDLSVYWYQQSLDQGLQFLIQYYNGEERAKGNILERFSAQQFPDLHSELNLSSLELGDSALYFCASSVGTSGTYEQYFGPGTRLTVT.

This rearrangement joins TRBV29-1 to TRBJ2-7, with 10 bases matching TRBD1. CDR1 SQVTM and CDR2 ANQGSEA come from the germline V gene. V gave up 1 base and J gave up 3 bases; unmatched junction bases: 6. The CDR3 sequence is 15 residues long. CDR3 DNA sequence: TGCAGCGTTGAAGTAGTGGGGACAGGGGACTACGAGCAGTACTTC. Protein sequence: CSVEVVGTGDYEQYF.

This clonotype has just a few counts. At one end, the junction sequence differs from germline, possibly due to a read error. The rearrangement joins TRBV20-1 to TRBJ1-5; 12 bases are shared with TRBD1. The CDR3 has 14 amino acids. CDR1 and CDR2 (germline): DFQATT, SNEGSKA (reference sequence). The CDR3 here is CSALGTGGGQPRHF. CDR3 sequence (DNA): TGCAGTGCTCTTGGGACAGGGGGCGGTCAGCCCCGGCATTTT.

The CDR3 loop reads CASRGEGLNQAFF. Here the CDR3 DNA reads TGCGCCAGCAGGGGGGAGGGACTGAATCAAGCTTTCTTT. V usage is TRBV10-2 and J usage is TRBJ1-1, with a tentative D call TRBD1 (5 bases). Trimming removed 6 bases at V and 9 bases at J, with 17 bases between. The length of the CDR3 is 13 residues. Germline-derived CDR1 and CDR2 are WSHSY and SAAADI.

This clonotype was recorded at least ten times. The chain is built from TRBV12-3 or TRBV12-4 and TRBJ1-5; 7 nucleotides line up with TRBD1. The CDR3 length is 13 residues. Trimming took 6 bases from V and 5 from J; bases not matched to a gene: 4. The CDR3 spells CASSFDRDQPQHF. The CDR3 nucleotides read TGTGCCAGCAGCTTTGACAGGGATCAGCCCCAGCATTTT.